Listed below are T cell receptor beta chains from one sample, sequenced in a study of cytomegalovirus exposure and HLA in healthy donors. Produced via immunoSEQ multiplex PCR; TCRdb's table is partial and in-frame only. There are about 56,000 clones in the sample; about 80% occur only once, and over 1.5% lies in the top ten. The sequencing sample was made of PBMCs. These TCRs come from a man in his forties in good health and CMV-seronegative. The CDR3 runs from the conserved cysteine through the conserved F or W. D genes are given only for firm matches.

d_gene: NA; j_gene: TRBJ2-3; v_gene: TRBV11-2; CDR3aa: CASSLAGTDTQYF; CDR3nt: TGTGCCAGCAGCTTGGCGGGCACAGATACGCAGTATTTT
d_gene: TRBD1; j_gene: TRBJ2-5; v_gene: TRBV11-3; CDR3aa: CASSKRQGNLETQYF; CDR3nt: TGTGCCAGCAGCAAAAGACAGGGAAATTTAGAGACCCAGTACTTC
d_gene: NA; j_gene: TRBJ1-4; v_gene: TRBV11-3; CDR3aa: CASSLARRTNEKLFF; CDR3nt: TGTGCCAGCAGCTTAGCACGTCGGACTAATGAAAAACTGTTTTTT
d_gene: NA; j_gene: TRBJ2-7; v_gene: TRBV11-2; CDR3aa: CASRSIRGDNSYEQYF; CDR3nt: TGTGCCAGCAGATCAATCAGAGGGGACAACTCCTACGAGCAGTACTTC
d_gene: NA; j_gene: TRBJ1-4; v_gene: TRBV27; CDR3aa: CASSLRGAGEKLFF; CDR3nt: TGTGCCAGCAGTTTGAGGGGCGCGGGGGAAAAACTGTTTTTT
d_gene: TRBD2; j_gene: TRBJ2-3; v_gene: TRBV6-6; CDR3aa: CASSYLERGTTDTQYF; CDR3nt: TGTGCCAGCAGTTACCTCGAGCGGGGGACCACAGATACGCAGTATTTT
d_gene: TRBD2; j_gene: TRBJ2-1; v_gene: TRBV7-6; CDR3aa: CASSSNGLALYNEQFF; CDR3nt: TGTGCCAGCAGCAGTAATGGACTAGCCTTATACAATGAGCAGTTCTTC
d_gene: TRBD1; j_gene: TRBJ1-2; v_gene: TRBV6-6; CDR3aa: CASRGQDQGARGYTF; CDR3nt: TGTGCCAGCAGGGGACAGGACCAGGGGGCAAGGGGCTACACCTTC
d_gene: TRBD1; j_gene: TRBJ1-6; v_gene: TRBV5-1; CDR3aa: CASSQKTGSSYNSPLHF; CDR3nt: TGCGCCAGCAGCCAGAAGACAGGGAGCTCCTATAATTCACCCCTCCACTTT
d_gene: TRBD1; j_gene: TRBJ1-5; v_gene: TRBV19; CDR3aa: CASTSGQGAFNQPQHF; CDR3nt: TGTGCCAGTACCTCTGGACAGGGGGCCTTCAATCAGCCCCAGCATTTT
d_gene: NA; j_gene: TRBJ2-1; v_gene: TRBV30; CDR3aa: CAWSVRGTRGQFF; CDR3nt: TGTGCCTGGAGTGTACGGGGCACGCGGGGACAGTTCTTC
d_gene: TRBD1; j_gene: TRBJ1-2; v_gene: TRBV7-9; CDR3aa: CASSFGQGEGYTF; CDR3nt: TGTGCCAGCAGTTTCGGACAGGGGGAAGGCTACACCTTC
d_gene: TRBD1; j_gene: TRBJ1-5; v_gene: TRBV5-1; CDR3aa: CASSRSGQGNQPQHF; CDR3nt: TGCGCCAGCAGCCGGTCTGGACAGGGAAATCAGCCCCAGCATTTT
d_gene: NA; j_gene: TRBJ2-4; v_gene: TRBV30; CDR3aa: CAWSVGGVKNIQYF; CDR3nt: TGTGCCTGGAGTGTAGGAGGGGTCAAAAACATTCAGTACTTC
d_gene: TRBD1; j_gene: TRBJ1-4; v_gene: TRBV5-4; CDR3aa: CASSPGTDREKLFF; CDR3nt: TGTGCCAGCAGCCCCGGGACAGACAGGGAAAAACTGTTTTTT
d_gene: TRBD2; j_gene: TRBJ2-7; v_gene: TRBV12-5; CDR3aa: CASGLLAGGNEQYF; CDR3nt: TGTGCTAGTGGTTTGCTAGCGGGGGGTAATGAGCAGTACTTC